The entry that follows covers one T cell receptor beta chain sequence. This entry belongs to a study of blood T cell repertoires in COVID-19. Study-level background: The United States, Italy and Spain supplied acute and convalescent COVID-19 samples. Sample material is recorded as cDNA or gDNA derived from T cells, B-cell-depleted T cells, or PBMCs.

Per the authors' pipeline: Reference gene primers were amplified, and this amplification served to estimate nucleated cell counts. Profiling relied on immunoSEQ multiplex PCR, and the TCRdb table lists in-frame clones only, not all of them. For V, J and clone size, that table is used; D and trimming come from the DNA. The data contain hundreds of thousands of clones, roughly four fifths of them singletons. This CDR3 spans 14 amino acids. CDR1 and CDR2 from the germline V gene are MNHEY and SVGEGT. V lost 2 bases to trimming and J lost 3 bases, with 11 bases between them. The gene calls are TRBV6-2 or TRBV6-3 and TRBJ2-7, with D perhaps TRBD2 (5 bases). The material sequenced was peripheral blood. This TCR was recovered from a woman of 80 years or more with COVID-19, enrolled during active disease. CDR3 region: CASSYLVSVYEQYF. In nucleotides, the CDR3 is TGTGCCAGCAGTTACCTGGTTAGCGTCTACGAGCAGTACTTC.